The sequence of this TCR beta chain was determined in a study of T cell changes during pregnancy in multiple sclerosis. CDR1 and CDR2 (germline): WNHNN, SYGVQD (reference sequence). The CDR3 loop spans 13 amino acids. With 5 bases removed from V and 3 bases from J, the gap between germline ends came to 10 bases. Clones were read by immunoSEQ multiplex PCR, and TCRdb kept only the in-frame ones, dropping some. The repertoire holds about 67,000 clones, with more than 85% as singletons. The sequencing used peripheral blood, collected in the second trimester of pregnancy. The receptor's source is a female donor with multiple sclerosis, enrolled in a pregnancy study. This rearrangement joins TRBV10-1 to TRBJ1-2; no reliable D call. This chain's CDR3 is CASSTTFHYGYTF. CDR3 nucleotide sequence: TGCGCCAGCAGTACTACCTTTCACTATGGCTACACCTTC.